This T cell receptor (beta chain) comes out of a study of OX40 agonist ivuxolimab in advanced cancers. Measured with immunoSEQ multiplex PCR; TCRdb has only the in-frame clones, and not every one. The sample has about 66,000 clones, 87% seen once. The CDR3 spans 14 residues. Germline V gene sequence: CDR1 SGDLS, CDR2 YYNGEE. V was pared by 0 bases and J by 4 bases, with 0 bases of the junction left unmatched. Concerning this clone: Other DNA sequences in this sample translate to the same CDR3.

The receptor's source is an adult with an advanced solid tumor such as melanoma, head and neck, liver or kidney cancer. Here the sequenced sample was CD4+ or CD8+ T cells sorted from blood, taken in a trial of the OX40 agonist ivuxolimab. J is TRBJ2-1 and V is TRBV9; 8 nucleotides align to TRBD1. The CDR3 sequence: CASSVGDRYNEQFF. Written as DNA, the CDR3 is TGTGCCAGCAGCGTAGGGGACAGGTACAATGAGCAGTTCTTC.